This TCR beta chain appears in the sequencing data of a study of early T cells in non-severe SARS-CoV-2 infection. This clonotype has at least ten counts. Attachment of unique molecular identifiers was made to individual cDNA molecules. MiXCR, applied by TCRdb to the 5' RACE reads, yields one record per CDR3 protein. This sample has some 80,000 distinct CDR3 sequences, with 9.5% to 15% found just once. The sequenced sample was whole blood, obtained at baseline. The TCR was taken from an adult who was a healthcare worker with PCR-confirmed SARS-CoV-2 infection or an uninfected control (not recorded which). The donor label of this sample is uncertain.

In nucleotides, the CDR3 is TGCGCCAGCAGCTTGGCAGGGGGTTCAAACATTCAGTACTTC. Residues: CASSLAGGSNIQYF. The chain links TRBV5-1 to TRBJ2-4, with 7 nucleotides matching TRBD1. CDR1 SGHRS and CDR2 YFSETQ come from the germline V gene. The CDR3 totals 14 residues. V trimming: 0 bases; J trimming: 6 bases; junction bases outside the gene matches: 3.